This is a list of T cell receptor beta chains from one sample in a study of identical twins. TCRdb reprocessed the 5' RACE reads with MiXCR, giving one entry per CDR3 protein. The sample lists about 480,000 distinct CDR3 sequences, 13% to 15% occurring once. The data were also submitted as part of a second study, on yellow fever vaccine responses in identical twins.

The source material was CD4+ T cells sorted from blood. The receptors here all came from a woman aged 18-29 years in good health. The CDR3 runs from the conserved cysteine through the conserved F or W. A D gene is named only where the DNA matches it firmly.

d_gene: TRBD1; v_gene: TRBV18; CDR3aa: CASSPGGTGGTYEQYF
d_gene: TRBD2; v_gene: TRBV12-3/TRBV12-4; CDR3aa: CASSLELAGPAGELFF
d_gene: TRBD1; v_gene: TRBV2; CDR3aa: CASRGQGAHNEQFF
d_gene: TRBD2; v_gene: TRBV7-9; CDR3aa: CASSSPTSGGQYF
d_gene: -; v_gene: TRBV28; CDR3aa: CASRRMVNQPQHF
d_gene: -; v_gene: TRBV7-8; CDR3aa: CASSSLDWDNEQFF
d_gene: -; v_gene: TRBV29-1; CDR3aa: CSARGPLLYEQYF
d_gene: -; v_gene: TRBV20-1; CDR3aa: CSARFEGYETQYF
d_gene: -; v_gene: TRBV5-1; CDR3aa: CASSFPTAEETQYF
d_gene: -; v_gene: TRBV24-1; CDR3aa: CATAAQDGETQYF
d_gene: TRBD2; v_gene: TRBV20-1; CDR3aa: CSARGPGTRTNEQFF
d_gene: -; v_gene: TRBV20-1; CDR3aa: CSARDPGLGAIREQYF
d_gene: TRBD1; v_gene: TRBV28; CDR3aa: CASSPRSYRGQADTQYF
d_gene: -; v_gene: TRBV3-1; CDR3aa: CASSQDTGLLRYNEQFF
d_gene: TRBD2; v_gene: TRBV4-1; CDR3aa: CASSQGVASGHSYNEQFF
d_gene: -; v_gene: TRBV7-2; CDR3aa: CASSLVANPPYEQYF
d_gene: -; v_gene: TRBV20-1; CDR3aa: CSARDVGRASRQETQYF